This T cell receptor (beta chain) was sequenced in a study of CD4+ T cells in melanoma. This CDR3 contains 13 residues. The germline V gene encodes CDR1 SGHRS and CDR2 YFSETQ. With 6 bases removed from V and 0 bases from J, the gap between germline ends came to 9 bases. Broader study findings: A reported correlation linked neoantigen-specific CD4+ T cells to CD8+, macrophage and B cell function. Diverse differentiation states were reported for melanoma neoantigen-specific CD4+ T cells.

On this clone itself: Its matching antigen is unknown.

Only in-frame clones appear in the TCRdb table, and some are missing; sequencing was by immunoSEQ multiplex PCR. The top ten clones hold roughly 4.9% of a sample with fewer than 20,000 clones, 83% of them seen once. The sequenced sample consisted of cells from a culture (not recorded whether cultured in vitro). The chain has TRBV5-1 and TRBJ2-5; possible D gene TRBD1, 6 bases. This TCR was sampled from a human donor with melanoma. CDR3 in amino acids: CASTGANQETQYF. The CDR3, as DNA: TGCGCCAGCACAGGGGCCAACCAAGAGACCCAGTACTTC.